One T cell receptor beta chain is described in this entry. Its antigen is not known. TCRdb's table, derived via immunoSEQ multiplex PCR, lists solely in-frame clones and lacks some. The table shows 100,000 or so clones, with around nine tenths occurring only once. The source of the sample is a study of T cell responses to AZD1222 COVID-19 vaccine. Background on the study: Second-dose groups at about 4 or about 12 weeks were pooled.

The ends were cut back, 4 bases at V and 5 bases at J, with 18 bases in the middle. This CDR3 spans 16 amino acids. From germline, CDR1 is LGHDT and CDR2 YNNKEL (reference sequence). Points from the study as a whole: Repertoires in all cases were sampled only once the peak T cell response had passed. The donors showed a predominance of white British ancestry and of females, with possible underestimation of clonal diversity. Dominant CD4 TCR responses targeted spike regions 160-218 and 743-854.

The chain uses TRBV3-1 (or the pseudogene TRBV3-2) and TRBJ2-4; possible D gene TRBD1, 6 bases. The TCR was taken from an adult in good health. This material consisted of peripheral blood, taken on day 0 of AZD1222 vaccination. The CDR3, as DNA: TGTGCCAGCAGCCGGGGACACGCCAGTAACCAAAACATTCAGTACTTC. Translating gives CASSRGHASNQNIQYF.